This passage covers 19 T cell receptor beta chains from one sample sequenced in a study of T cell changes during pregnancy in multiple sclerosis. Assay: immunoSEQ multiplex PCR; the TCRdb copy retains only in-frame clones and omits some. The sample has approximately 100,000 clones, roughly 92% seen once; the top ten hold 0.95% to 1.5%. The sequencing used peripheral blood, collected in the second trimester of pregnancy. All receptors come from a female donor with multiple sclerosis, enrolled in a pregnancy study.

The chain is built from TRBV7-8 and TRBJ1-1; tentatively, D is TRBD1 (6 bases). The CDR3 consists of 16 residues. With 5 bases removed from V and 1 base from J, the gap between germline ends came to 17 bases. CDR1 is SGHVS, CDR2 FQNEAQ, per germline. The CDR3 DNA sequence: TGTGCCAGCAGCCAGGGGAACAGTCAGTCGAACACTGAAGCTTTCTTT. Protein sequence: CASSQGNSQSNTEAFF.

This clone was seen only once. V gene TRBV5-4 combines with J gene TRBJ2-7, with 9 bases aligning to TRBD2. CDR3 length: 15 amino acids. Unmatched junction bases numbered 8, after V lost 4 bases and J lost 3 bases. CDR1 is SGHNT and CDR2 is YYREEE in the germline V gene (reference sequence). The CDR3 is CASSLRLAGNYEQYF. DNA of the CDR3: TGTGCCAGCAGCCTCCGCCTAGCGGGAAACTACGAGCAGTACTTC.

The CDR3 DNA reads as TGTGCCAGCAGCGAGGAGGGATATGAGCAGTTCTTC. Encoded protein: CASSEEGYEQFF. The chain links TRBV6-1 to TRBJ2-1, with TRBD2 as a possible D gene (6 bases). The CDR3 is 12 amino acids. The ends were cut back, 6 bases at V and 8 bases at J, with 11 bases in the middle. Germline CDR1 is MNHNS and CDR2 is SASEGT.

On this clone: Different DNA sequences within this sample yield the same CDR3. The V gene is TRBV6-5, the J gene TRBJ2-5; the D is unclear. The CDR3 sequence is 12 residues long. The germline gives CDR1 MNHEY, CDR2 SVGAGI. The ends were cut back, 4 bases at V and 2 bases at J, with 5 bases in the middle. As DNA, the CDR3 is TGTGCCAGCAGTTCATTGCAAGAGACCCAGTACTTC. As protein: CASSSLQETQYF.

The chain combines TRBV6-1 with TRBJ2-3; 9 nucleotides align to TRBD1. The CDR3 spans 14 residues. Trimming took 11 bases from V and 6 from J; bases not matched to a gene: 12. CDR1 and CDR2 (germline): MNHNS, SASEGT. The chain's CDR3 is CAGTGKLGLDTQYF. The CDR3 nucleotides read TGTGCCGGGACAGGGAAGCTAGGGTTGGATACGCAGTATTTT.

The genes are TRBV10-3 and TRBJ1-2, with D maybe TRBD1 (6 bases). The V and J ends lost 5 bases and 4 bases respectively, with 14 bases between them. The CDR3 length is 14 residues. Germline loops: CDR1 ENHRY, CDR2 SYGVKD. CDR3 sequence: CAISPRTETYGYTF. CDR3 nucleotide sequence: TGTGCCATCAGTCCAAGGACAGAGACCTATGGCTACACCTTC.

The V gene is TRBV2, the J gene TRBJ2-4, with a weak D call TRBD2 (6 bases). Germline V gene sequence: CDR1 SNHLY, CDR2 FYNNEI. This CDR3 is 12 amino acids long. V was cut by 3 bases and J by 15 bases, with 15 bases left in between. Here the CDR3 reads CASSEGRTWTYF. In DNA form, the CDR3 reads TGTGCCAGCAGTGAGGGGAGGACTTGGACGTACTTC.

On this clone itself: One junction end disagrees with the germline gene, perhaps due to a read error. This chain uses TRBV2 with TRBJ2-1; TRBD1 is a possible D gene (7 bases). Germline-derived CDR1 and CDR2 are SNHLY and FYNNEI. The CDR3 is made up of 11 amino acids. The CDR3 DNA reads TGTGCCAGCAGCGGAGGGGGCCGATTGATCTTC. Its translation is CASSGGGRLIF.

CDR3 loop: CASSKLAAETQYF. The CDR3 DNA is TGTGCCAGTAGTAAACTAGCGGCGGAGACCCAGTACTTC. The V and J genes are TRBV19 and TRBJ2-5, with 8 bases aligning to TRBD2. The V segment lost 4 bases and the J segment 5 bases; nucleotides outside the gene matches: 3. The CDR3 totals 13 residues. Germline CDR1 and CDR2: LNHDA and SQIVND (reference sequence).

The chain couples TRBV6-1 to TRBJ1-5; 8 bases are shared with TRBD1. V shed 1 base, J shed 7 bases, and the junction held 6 bases outside the gene matches. The CDR3 has 15 residues. Per the germline V gene, CDR1 is MNHNS and CDR2 is SASEGT. The CDR3 protein is CASSEVLQGVQPQHF. In DNA, the CDR3 is TGTGCCAGCAGTGAAGTCTTACAGGGGGTACAGCCCCAGCATTTT.

V and J are TRBV5-1 and TRBJ1-1; D gene unclear. CDR1 is SGHRS and CDR2 is YFSETQ in the germline V gene. CDR3 size: 16 residues. Trimming removed 0 bases at V and 5 bases at J, with 17 bases between. CDR3 region: CASSLAARSRVTEAFF. In DNA, the CDR3 is TGCGCCAGCAGCTTGGCAGCTAGGTCCCGAGTTACTGAAGCTTTCTTT.

This sequence joins TRBV4-1 and TRBJ1-5; D gene uncertain. The germline V and J ends were trimmed by 4 bases and 3 bases, with 13 bases remaining between them. Germline V gene data show CDR1 as MGHRA and CDR2 as YSYEKL. The CDR3 totals 15 residues. CDR3 protein: CASSPHRGLNQPQHF. CDR3 DNA: TGCGCCAGCAGCCCGCATCGAGGGCTCAATCAGCCCCAGCATTTT.

The rearrangement links TRBV4-1 to TRBJ2-4; 9 positions agree with TRBD1. V shed 0 bases and J 8 bases; nucleotides not matched to a gene: 5. Germline V lookup: CDR1 MGHRA, CDR2 YSYEKL. This CDR3 region has 15 residues. CDR3 bases: TGCGCCAGCAGCCAAGAATGGGGGGACAGGGACATTCAGTACTTC. Translation gives CASSQEWGDRDIQYF.

J is TRBJ1-1 and V is TRBV6-5; 9 bases are a match to TRBD1. CDR3 length: 14 amino acids. V lost 2 bases to trimming and J lost 4 bases; unmatched junction nucleotides: 2. CDR1 and CDR2 (germline): MNHEY, SVGAGI. The CDR3 sequence is CASSYDRGGTEAFF. CDR3 in DNA: TGTGCCAGCAGTTACGACAGGGGGGGCACTGAAGCTTTCTTT.

This rearrangement joins TRBV6-5 to TRBJ1-1, with 9 bases matching TRBD1. CDR3 length: 14 amino acids. Germline CDR1 and CDR2: MNHEY and SVGAGI. J lost 3 bases, V lost 3 bases, and 2 bases had no gene match. CDR3 loop: CASSYRDRDTEAFF. CDR3 nucleotides: TGTGCCAGCAGTTATCGGGACAGGGACACTGAAGCTTTCTTT.

The V call is TRBV2, the J call TRBJ2-7, with TRBD2 matching 7 bases. From germline, CDR1 is SNHLY and CDR2 FYNNEI. The CDR3 spans 12 residues. Trimming at V came to 4 bases and at J to 5 bases, leaving 2 bases not matched to a gene. This chain's CDR3 is CASSGDYHEQYF. The CDR3 DNA follows: TGTGCCAGCAGTGGGGACTATCACGAGCAGTACTTC.

The chain employs TRBV18 and TRBJ2-2; 8 nucleotides agree with TRBD1. The CDR3 extends over 17 amino acids. With V trimmed by 0 bases and J by 3 bases, 6 bases remained unmatched. CDR1 KGHSH and CDR2 LQKENI come from the germline V gene. CDR3 sequence (DNA): TGTGCCAGCTCACCACCTTCACAGGGGGGATACACCGGGGAGCTGTTTTTT. It codes for CASSPPSQGGYTGELFF.

The rearrangement links TRBV28 to TRBJ1-5, with 9 nucleotides matching TRBD1. From germline, CDR1 is MDHEN and CDR2 SYDVKM. V lost 7 bases to trimming and J lost 4 bases; unmatched junction nucleotides: 5. CDR3 length: 14 residues. CDR3 sequence reads: CASTLDRGNQPQHF. For the CDR3, the DNA is TGTGCCAGCACCCTGGACAGGGGAAATCAGCCCCAGCATTTT.

The V gene is TRBV30, the J gene TRBJ1-5; 7 nucleotides line up with TRBD1. This CDR3 region has 14 residues. V trimming: 2 bases; J trimming: 9 bases; junction bases outside the gene matches: 10. In germline, CDR1 is GTSNPN, CDR2 SVGIG (reference sequence). CDR3 DNA: TGTGCCTGGAGTTTGTCGGGGACAGAAGGGCCCCAGCATTTT. This codes for CAWSLSGTEGPQHF. The entire variable domain, with the rest obtained from reference TRBV30 and TRBJ1-5, is as follows: SQTIHQWPATLVQPVGSPLSLECTVEGTSNPNLYWYRQAAGRGLQLLFYSVGIGQISSEVPQNLSASRPQDRQFILSSKKLLLSDSGFYLCAWSLSGTEGPQHFGDGTRLSIL.